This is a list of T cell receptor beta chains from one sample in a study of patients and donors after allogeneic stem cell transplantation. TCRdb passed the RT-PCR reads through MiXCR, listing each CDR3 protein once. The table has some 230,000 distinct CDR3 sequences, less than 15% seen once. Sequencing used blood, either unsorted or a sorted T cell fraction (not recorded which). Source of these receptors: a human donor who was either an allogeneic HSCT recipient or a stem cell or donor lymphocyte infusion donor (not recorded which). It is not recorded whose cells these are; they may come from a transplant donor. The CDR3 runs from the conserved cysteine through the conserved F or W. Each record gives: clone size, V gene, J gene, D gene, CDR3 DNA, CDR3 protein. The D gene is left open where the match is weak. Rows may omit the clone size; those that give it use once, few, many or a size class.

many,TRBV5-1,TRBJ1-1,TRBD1,TGCGCCAGCAGCTTGGGGCAGGGGGCAGTGAACACTGAAGCTTTCTTT,CASSLGQGAVNTEAFF
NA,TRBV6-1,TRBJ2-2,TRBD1,TGTGCCAGCAGGGACAGGGGGTCCACCATTCTAAACACCGGGGAGCTGTTTTTT,CASRDRGSTILNTGELFF
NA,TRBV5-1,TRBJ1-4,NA,TGCGCCAGCAGCTTGGGCCACCATAATGAAAAACTGTTTTTT,CASSLGHHNEKLFF
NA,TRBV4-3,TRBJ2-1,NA,TGCGCCAGCAGCCAAAGGGTCGGGGTAGATGAGCAGTTCTTC,CASSQRVGVDEQFF
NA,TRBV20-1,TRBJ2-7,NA,TGCAGTGTTGAGTCCGGGGGCGAGCAGTACTTC,CSVESGGEQYF
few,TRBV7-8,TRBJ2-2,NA,TGTGCCAGCAGCTCGCCGGGACTCTGCGGGGAGCTGTTTTTT,CASSSPGLCGELFF
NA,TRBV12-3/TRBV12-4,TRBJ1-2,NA,TGTGCCAGCAGTTTATCCGCGGGCCTAGGCTACACCTTC,CASSLSAGLGYTF
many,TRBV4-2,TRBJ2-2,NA,TGTGCCAGCAGCCAAGATCAGGAGAACACCGGGGAGCTGTTTTTT,CASSQDQENTGELFF
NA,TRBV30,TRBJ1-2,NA,TGTGCCTGGAGTGTTTACCCGGGGGATGGCTACACCTTC,CAWSVYPGDGYTF
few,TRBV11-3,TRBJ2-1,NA,TGTGCCAGCAGCTCCAACGGACCAAGGGGATTCTACAATGAGCAGTTCTTC,CASSSNGPRGFYNEQFF
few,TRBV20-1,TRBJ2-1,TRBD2,TGCAGTGCTAGAGATCTGATGTTAGCGGGAGATGAGCAGTTCTTC,CSARDLMLAGDEQFF
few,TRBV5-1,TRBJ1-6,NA,TGCGCCAGCAGCTTGGGGCCACCCGGGCGTTCACCCCTCCACTTT,CASSLGPPGRSPLHF
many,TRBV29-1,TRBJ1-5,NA,TGCAGCGTTTCCGACAAGACTTATCAGCCCCAGCATTTT,CSVSDKTYQPQHF
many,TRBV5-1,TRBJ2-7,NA,TGCGCCAGCAGCTTCGGACGGAGCTCCTACGAGCAGTACTTC,CASSFGRSSYEQYF
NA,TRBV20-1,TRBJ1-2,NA,TGCAGTGCCAGTCTTAACTATGGCTACACCTTC,CSASLNYGYTF
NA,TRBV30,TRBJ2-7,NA,TGTGCCTGGAAAAAGGGTTCCGCCTACGAGCAGTACTTC,CAWKKGSAYEQYF
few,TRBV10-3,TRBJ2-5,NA,TGTGCCACCCTAGGGAAGGGCCAAGAGACCCAGTACTTC,CATLGKGQETQYF
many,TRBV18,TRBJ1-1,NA,TGTGCCAGCTCACCACCGTCAGGGAGAAACACTGAAGCTTTCTTT,CASSPPSGRNTEAFF
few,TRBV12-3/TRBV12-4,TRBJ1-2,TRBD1,TGTGCCAGCAGCGAACCGGGACAGCAAAACTATGGCTACACCTTC,CASSEPGQQNYGYTF
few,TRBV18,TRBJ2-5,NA,TGTGCCAGCTCACCGTTATCGAGCGGAGGAGATAGGGTGACCCAGTACTTC,CASSPLSSGGDRVTQYF
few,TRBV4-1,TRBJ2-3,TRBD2,TGCGCCAGCAGCCATGCCCTAGCGGGGGCCAACGGACGCACAGATACGCAGTATTTT,CASSHALAGANGRTDTQYF
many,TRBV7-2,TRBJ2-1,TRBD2,TGTGCCAGCAGCTTAGCTTTAGTTGGCGGGGGCAATGAGCAGTTCTTC,CASSLALVGGGNEQFF
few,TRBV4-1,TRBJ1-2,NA,TGCGCCAGCAGCCAGTCCCCAACGCCGATGGGGGGGTATGGCTACACCTTC,CASSQSPTPMGGYGYTF
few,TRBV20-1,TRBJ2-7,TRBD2,TGCAGTGCTAGAGATCTGGGAGCGGGAGTTGGCGAGCAGTACTTC,CSARDLGAGVGEQYF
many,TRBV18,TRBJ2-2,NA,TGTGCCAGCTCACCCAGAAGGGGGAACACCGGGGAGCTGTTTTTT,CASSPRRGNTGELFF
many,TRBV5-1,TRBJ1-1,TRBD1,TGCGCCAGCAGCGCCAGCGGACAGGGCGACACTGAAGCTTTCTTT,CASSASGQGDTEAFF
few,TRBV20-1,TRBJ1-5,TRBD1,TGCAGCGCTGAAAGGGGGCTAGGCGGCAATCAGCCCCAGCATTTT,CSAERGLGGNQPQHF